Below, 17 T cell receptor beta chains from the same sample are listed, as sequenced in a study of identical twins. TCRdb used MiXCR to reprocess the 5' RACE reads, holding one entry per CDR3 protein. The sample has approximately 300,000 distinct CDR3 sequences; nearly 9.5% are singletons. These records were also assigned to another study, of yellow fever vaccine responses in identical twins.

The sequenced material came from CD8+ T cells sorted from blood. These receptors came from a woman between 18 and 30 years old in good health.

This clonotype was recorded many times. The chain recombines TRBV11-2 with TRBJ2-7, with D perhaps matching TRBD2 (5 bases). The V end was cut by 2 bases, the J end by 3 bases, with 17 bases between. Per germline, CDR1 SGHAT and CDR2 FQNNGV. The CDR3 covers 16 residues. The CDR3, as DNA: TGTGCCAGCAGCTTAACCGCTAGCAATCCAAACTACGAGCAGTACTTC. Translated, it gives CASSLTASNPNYEQYF.

V and J are TRBV9 and TRBJ1-3; D might be TRBD1 (5 bases). Germline loops: CDR1 SGDLS, CDR2 YYNGEE. The CDR3 totals 15 residues. V lost 2 bases and J lost 4, with 13 bases in between. Here the CDR3 DNA reads TGTGCCAGCAGCGTTGACAGTTCCCACGGAAACACCATATATTTT. This encodes CASSVDSSHGNTIYF. Filled out from reference TRBV9 and TRBJ1-3, the complete variable domain reads DSGVTQTPKHLITATGQRVTLRCSPRSGDLSVYWYQQSLDQGLQFLIQYYNGEERAKGNILERFSAQQFPDLHSELNLSSLELGDSALYFCASSVDSSHGNTIYFGEGSWLTVV.

In its sample, this clonotype was seen many times. The J gene is TRBJ2-7, the V gene TRBV7-2; 11 bases fit TRBD2. Germline values: CDR1 SGHTA, CDR2 FQGNSA. The CDR3 sequence is 16 residues long. With V trimmed by 5 bases and J by 2 bases, 8 bases remained unmatched. The CDR3 here is CASSAPSGLAAYEQYF. As DNA, the CDR3 is TGTGCCAGCAGCGCTCCTTCGGGACTAGCGGCCTACGAGCAGTACTTC.

This clonotype was seen only a few times. The chain carries TRBV20-1 and TRBJ1-5; 8 positions agree with TRBD1. CDR1 is DFQATT, CDR2 SNEGSKA, per germline (reference sequence). Trimming at V came to 3 bases and at J to 3 bases, leaving 25 bases not matched to a gene. The CDR3 runs 21 residues. CDR3 nucleotides: TGCAGTGCTAGTCGTGTACCACCACAGGGGGGGCCGCGAAGCCACAATCAGCCCCAGCATTTT. Translated, it gives CSASRVPPQGGPRSHNQPQHF.

This chain links TRBV30 with TRBJ2-3; D might be TRBD2 (5 bases). From germline, CDR1 is GTSNPN and CDR2 SVGIG (reference sequence). The V and J ends lost 3 bases and 2 bases respectively, with 15 bases between them. The CDR3 loop spans 15 amino acids. The CDR3 protein is CAWRYPSDYTDTQYF. CDR3 coding DNA: TGTGCCTGGAGATACCCCAGCGACTACACAGATACGCAGTATTTT. Filled out from reference TRBV30 and TRBJ2-3, the complete variable domain reads SQTIHQWPATLVQPVGSPLSLECTVEGTSNPNLYWYRQAAGRGLQLLFYSVGIGQISSEVPQNLSASRPQDRQFILSSKKLLLSDSGFYLCAWRYPSDYTDTQYFGPGTRLTVL.

The gene calls are TRBV6-2 or TRBV6-3 and TRBJ2-7; 9 positions agree with TRBD2. Germline V gene sequence: CDR1 MNHEY, CDR2 SVGEGT. This CDR3 has 16 residues. V shed 7 bases, J shed 0 bases, and the junction held 10 bases outside the gene matches. The CDR3 loop reads CASTGPVLAGSYEQYF. For the CDR3, the DNA is TGTGCCAGCACCGGGCCGGTACTAGCGGGCTCCTACGAGCAGTACTTC.

This clonotype was found many times. The chain has TRBV4-3 and TRBJ2-3, with 9 bases identical to TRBD1. Germline trimming cut 4 bases from V and 2 bases from J; bases unmatched to any gene: 10. In germline, CDR1 is LGHNA, CDR2 YSLEER. This CDR3 has 17 residues. The chain's CDR3 is CASSPNNRDRVTDTQYF. The CDR3 nucleotides read TGCGCCAGCAGCCCTAACAACCGGGACAGGGTCACAGATACGCAGTATTTT.

This rearrangement joins TRBV20-1 to TRBJ2-1; D call uncertain. Germline V gene sequence: CDR1 DFQATT, CDR2 SNEGSKA (reference sequence). The CDR3 has 15 residues. The V end lost 1 base, the J end lost 7 bases, and 17 bases lay between the germline ends. CDR3 region: CSARVLGPEVNEQFF. CDR3 in DNA: TGCAGTGCTAGAGTCCTAGGCCCTGAAGTTAATGAGCAGTTCTTC.

This clonotype was picked up many times. The chain uses TRBV6-2 or TRBV6-3 and TRBJ2-1; D gene ambiguous. This CDR3 comprises 13 residues. The germline CDR1 and CDR2 sequences are MNHEY and SVGEGT. V lost 2 bases, J lost 9 bases, and 11 bases lay in between. CDR3 amino acids: CASSYPLLAEQFF. The CDR3 DNA sequence: TGTGCCAGCAGTTACCCTCTCCTGGCTGAGCAGTTCTTC.

The sample holds a few counts of this clonotype. The chain couples TRBV29-1 to TRBJ2-1; TRBD1 matches at 7 bases. In germline, CDR1 is SQVTM, CDR2 ANQGSEA. This CDR3 region has 13 residues. With 6 bases clipped from V and 8 bases from J, the junction kept 10 bases outside the gene matches. The CDR3 sequence is CSVEDRRLDEQFF. As DNA, the CDR3 is TGCAGCGTCGAGGACAGGCGGCTCGATGAGCAGTTCTTC.

V usage is TRBV7-9 and J usage is TRBJ1-1, with a tentative D call TRBD1 (5 bases). CDR1 SEHNR and CDR2 FQNEAQ come from the germline V gene (reference sequence). V was cut by 2 bases and J by 1 base, with 14 bases left in between. The CDR3 contains 16 residues. The DNA for the CDR3 is TGTGCCAGCAGCTTATCGAGGGGCGCGGGGAACACTGAAGCTTTCTTT. Protein: CASSLSRGAGNTEAFF.

This clonotype was seen a handful of times. The CDR3 region has the DNA TGTGCCAGCAGACGGGACAGTAGCTCCTACGAGCAGTACTTC. Its protein is CASRRDSSSYEQYF. The chain carries TRBV27 and TRBJ2-7, with TRBD1 matching over 7 bases. The length of the CDR3 is 14 residues. The ends lost 6 bases at V and 0 bases at J; junction bases unmatched: 5. In germline, CDR1 is MNHEY, CDR2 SMNVEV (reference sequence).

The chain employs TRBV20-1 and TRBJ2-1; D possibly corresponds to TRBD2 (7 bases). Per germline, CDR1 DFQATT and CDR2 SNEGSKA (reference sequence). The CDR3 runs to 15 residues. The germline V and J ends were trimmed by 5 bases and 2 bases, with 16 bases remaining between them. CDR3 protein: CSAAGADNTYNEQFF. The CDR3 DNA reads as TGCAGTGCTGCGGGGGCGGACAACACCTACAATGAGCAGTTCTTC.

This clonotype has only a few counts. The rearrangement links TRBV20-1 to TRBJ2-1; 8 bases are a match to TRBD2. V shed 2 bases and J 2 bases; nucleotides not matched to a gene: 5. Germline assignment: CDR1 DFQATT and CDR2 SNEGSKA (reference sequence). CDR3 length equals 15 residues. The CDR3 spells CSARKLAAPYNEQFF. CDR3 nucleotide sequence: TGCAGTGCTAGAAAACTAGCGGCCCCCTACAATGAGCAGTTCTTC.

In this sample, this clonotype turned up a few times. This chain joins TRBV20-1 and TRBJ2-1; 9 bases agree with TRBD1. The germline gives CDR1 DFQATT, CDR2 SNEGSKA (reference sequence). V was clipped by 6 bases and J by 4 bases; unmatched bases: 13. This CDR3 comprises 16 residues. The CDR3 nucleotides are TGCAGTGCCACACCAACTGGGACAGGGAATTACAATGAGCAGTTCTTC. Translation: CSATPTGTGNYNEQFF.

This clonotype was found many times. This chain uses TRBV7-9 with TRBJ1-2, with D perhaps TRBD1 (6 bases). V gave up 3 bases and J gave up 3 bases, with 14 bases separating them. In germline, CDR1 is SEHNR, CDR2 FQNEAQ (reference sequence). This CDR3 spans 15 amino acids. CDR3 in DNA: TGTGCCAGCAGCTTTTCGGGCAGGGGATACTATGGCTACACCTTC. This sequence encodes CASSFSGRGYYGYTF.

This clonotype was detected many times. V gene TRBV11-1 combines with J gene TRBJ2-1; D possibly corresponds to TRBD1 (6 bases). Per germline, CDR1 SGHAT and CDR2 FQDESV (reference sequence). There are 18 residues in the CDR3. Deletions cut 4 bases from V and 3 bases from J, with 22 bases between. The CDR3 protein is CASSWASLVGAGYNEQFF. DNA for the CDR3: TGTGCCAGCAGCTGGGCCTCCCTTGTGGGGGCTGGCTACAATGAGCAGTTCTTC.